This TCR beta chain is from a study of T-cell memory formation after mild COVID-19. TCRdb itself ran the 5' RACE reads through MiXCR, one entry per CDR3 protein. The data contain approximately 400,000 distinct CDR3 sequences, 20% to 25% of them singletons. Study-level results: CD4+ contracting clones were found mainly in CM and EM, and CD8+ ones in EMRA. Proof of SARS-CoV-2 specificity was absent for the second-wave clones that crested on day 37.

The CDR3 is 12 residues long. Germline V gene sequence: CDR1 SQVTM, CDR2 ANQGSEA. With V trimmed by 8 bases and J by 0 bases, 4 bases remained unmatched. Comment on this clonotype: Its antigen is not known.

This TCR derives from an adult woman who had mild COVID-19 (a few samples of this study predate the infection). Cell type and time point are not known. This chain connects TRBV29-1 to TRBJ2-7; 7 nucleotides align to TRBD1. Specimen: PBMCs or a T cell subset sorted from them (not recorded which). The CDR3 sequence is CSRAGGSYEQYF. CDR3 DNA sequence: TGCAGCAGGGCAGGGGGCTCCTACGAGCAGTACTTC.